This is a list of T cell receptor beta chains from one sample in a study of Ad26.COV2.S vaccination and SARS-CoV-2 variants. This table comes from immunoSEQ multiplex PCR, and its TCRdb copy is limited to in-frame clones, with some not included. The sample has some 480,000 clones; 87% are singletons. Sequenced material: peripheral blood, taken in a trial of Ad26.COV2.S vaccine versus placebo. These receptors originate from a person between 18 and 65 years old who received the Ad26.COV2.S COVID-19 vaccine or a placebo. CDR3s include the opening cysteine and the closing phenylalanine or tryptophan. The order of the fields is clone size, J gene, D gene, V gene, CDR3 DNA, CDR3 protein. The D gene is left open where the match is weak. Where a row states a size, it is once, few, many or the class of an expanded clone; other rows omit it.

>-|TRBJ2-1|TRBD2|TRBV11-2
TGTGCCAGCAGCTTCCTAGTGGGGACCGGGACTAGCGGCAACAATGAGCAGTTCTTC
CASSFLVGTGTSGNNEQFF
>-|TRBJ2-1|TRBD1|TRBV6-2/TRBV6-3
TGTGCCAGCAGTTACTTGGGACAGGCTAACAATGAGCAGTTCTTC
CASSYLGQANNEQFF
>-|TRBJ1-2|TRBD1|TRBV5-4
TGTGCCAGCAGCGGGCGGGACAGGGGCCCCTACGGCTACACCTTC
CASSGRDRGPYGYTF
>-|TRBJ2-7|TRBD1|TRBV11-3
TGTGCCAGCAGCGCAACCCCAGGGGGCGCTCGGTACTTC
CASSATPGGARYF
>-|TRBJ2-7|TRBD1|TRBV29-1
TGCAGCGTTGGGGATGTGGTAGGGACAGGCAAAGAGCAGTACTTC
CSVGDVVGTGKEQYF
>-|TRBJ1-1|-|TRBV7-8
TGTGCCAGCAGCTGGAACCCAGGGTTGGGCACTGAAGCTTTCTTT
CASSWNPGLGTEAFF
>-|TRBJ2-3|-|TRBV6-5
TGTGCCAGCAATTCGGCTGAGAGAAGCACAGATACGCAGTATTTT
CASNSAERSTDTQYF
>-|TRBJ2-1|-|TRBV5-8
TGTGCCAGCGAGCCGGGGCAAAGGCCTTCCAATGAGCAGTTCTTC
CASEPGQRPSNEQFF
>few|TRBJ2-1|-|TRBV28
TGTGCCAGCAGTTTATTTCTGAGGCGAGGAGTAGTTACCAATGAGCAGTTCTTC
CASSLFLRRGVVTNEQFF
>-|TRBJ2-3|-|TRBV6-5
TGTGCCAGCGGCAGGTTCAGCGGCACAGATACGCAGTATTTT
CASGRFSGTDTQYF
>-|TRBJ2-7|-|TRBV7-2
TGTGCCAGCAGCCTGAGGGGACGGCCTCTGAGGCAGTACTTC
CASSLRGRPLRQYF
>-|TRBJ2-3|-|TRBV6-2/TRBV6-3
TGTGCCAGCAGTTACCCCGGGACCACGCAGTATTTT
CASSYPGTTQYF
>-|TRBJ2-2|TRBD2|TRBV9
TGTGCCAGCAGCGGAGTAGCGGGACAGAACACCGGGGAGCTGTTTTTT
CASSGVAGQNTGELFF
>-|TRBJ1-2|-|TRBV30
TGTGCCTGGAGTTCCATAAACTATGGCTACACCTTC
CAWSSINYGYTF